This entry concerns a single TCR beta chain. Its antigen is unidentified. These data originate in a study of cytotoxic CD8 clonotypes in ibrutinib-treated CLL. Whole-study context: Patient counts were 11 relapsed/refractory, 15 treatment-naive and around 18 IGHV unmutated.

Measured with immunoSEQ multiplex PCR; TCRdb has only the in-frame clones, and not every one. The sample has 65,000 to 80,000 clones; approximately 87% are singletons. General study points: Rising at ibrutinib response, clonality subsequently fell back toward baseline at progression.

Germline CDR1 is SGHAT and CDR2 is FQDESV (reference sequence). V was shortened by 5 bases and J by 14 bases, with 9 bases between the two germline ends. CDR3 length: 9 residues. The starting material was PBMCs, obtained after 24 months of ibrutinib treatment. This clonotype was obtained from a human donor with chronic lymphocytic leukemia. The gene calls are TRBV11-1 and TRBJ1-2, with D uncertain. CDR3 in amino acids: CASSPPPTF. CDR3 sequence (DNA): TGTGCCAGCAGCCCCCCTCCTACCTTC.